This is a list of T cell receptor beta chains from one sample in a study of beta chain features in type 1 diabetes. This table comes from immunoSEQ multiplex PCR, and its TCRdb copy is limited to in-frame clones, with some not included. This table has roughly 340,000 clones, roughly 12% appearing once. Material for sequencing was naive CD4+ T cells from blood. These receptors all come from a woman younger than 35 with type 1 diabetes. CDR3s leave out the opening cysteine and the closing phenylalanine or tryptophan.

>TRBV11-3
ASSPRGQGGSEQF
>TRBV28
ASSRHGRQGNED
>TRBV5-1
ASSLVGGGAGQPQH
>TRBV29-1
SVGRQGVSEQY
>TRBV7-9
ASTRAGGPNEQY
>TRBV2
ASKLAEGETQY
>TRBV5-1
ASSLVQNTGELF
>TRBV11-2
ASSLDRVTDTQY
>TRBV15
ATSKIRNTEAF
>TRBV28
ASRPLSGRPTDTQY
>TRBV25-1
ASSLGGYYNSPLH